The clone carrying this T cell receptor beta chain was detected only once. Trimming removed 5 bases at V and 2 bases at J, with 10 bases between. Germline CDR1 reads SGHRS; CDR2 reads YFSETQ. The CDR3 consists of 13 residues. This sample is part of a study of blood T cell repertoires in COVID-19. Using immunoSEQ multiplex PCR, the repertoire was profiled, and TCRdb retains in-frame clones only, with some absent. The repertoire holds about 250,000 clones, with 70% to 90% as singletons. V gene TRBV5-1 combines with J gene TRBJ1-2, with no clear D. The clonotype originates from a young man with active or convalescent COVID-19. The sequenced sample consisted of peripheral blood. DNA of the CDR3: TGCGCCAGCAGAGACGACGGGAACTATGGCTACACCTTC. As protein: CASRDDGNYGYTF.